This TCR beta chain is from a study of CD8 T cells in ankylosing spondylitis. TCRdb re-called the 5' RACE reads through MiXCR, storing one row per CDR3 protein. The sample has roughly 400,000 distinct CDR3 sequences, 20% to 25% seen once; the top ten hold roughly 16%. Regarding the study as a whole: Made up of eight highly homologous variants, a TCR beta motif appeared characteristic of ankylosing spondylitis blood.

With regard to this clonotype: Its antigen is not known.

This CDR3 spans 16 amino acids. Germline V gene sequence: CDR1 LGHNA, CDR2 YSLEER. With 1 base removed from V and 6 bases from J, the gap between germline ends came to 13 bases. The sequencing sample was made of blood, either unsorted or a sorted T cell fraction (not recorded which). The rearrangement links TRBV4-3 to TRBJ1-6; D uncertain. This clonotype was obtained from a male donor with ankylosing spondylitis. CDR3 sequence: CASSQAKGIPNSPLHF. The CDR3 nucleotides read TGCGCCAGCAGCCAAGCGAAGGGAATTCCTAATTCACCCCTCCACTTT.